This T cell receptor (beta chain) is drawn from a study of shared clonotypes between healthy human individuals (dated by TCRdb to 2018 to 2021). Regarding the complete study: Two women and a few men aged 18 to 49 years were included in the cohort. Per donor, three plates each were used for CD4 naive and CD4 memory, two for CD8 naive, and one for CD8 memory. Blood TCR repertoires of five healthy adults were deeply sequenced to estimate repertoire size and the extent of clonotype sharing between individuals. Libraries were prepared and TCR repertoires were sequenced by different laboratories using diverse techniques, in order to increase sequencing depth and limit assay-specific biases. Between about 0.94 and 8.9 billion PBMCs per donor were obtained by leukapheresis. Findings and caveats that apply to the study as a whole: Sampling was restricted to blood, and TCR repertoires in tissues likely differ from the TCR repertoires found in blood. Rarefaction of sorted-subset datasets indicated incomplete sequencing despite the large sequencing depth. Estimated clonotype richness was generally larger for naive than for memory subsets. The genetic and exposure-history diversity represented was limited by the small number of donors. About 4.5% of naive CD4, 3.5% of naive CD8, approximately 2% of memory CD4, and approximately 0.39% of memory CD8 clonotypes were shared across several donors. Compared with non-shared clonotypes, the clonotypes found in all four sorted-subset donors had higher generation probabilities. Based on pairwise subsampling, the degree of clonotype sharing among donors was expected to be affected by sequencing depth.

Donors were healthy HIV-negative adults with no recently reported acute infections or vaccinations. Every donor was a Caucasian adult residing in Nashville, Tennessee, USA. CD4+ T cells were enriched by magnetic negative selection; naive cells were then positively selected on CD45RA, and the negative fraction formed the memory subset. Blood was obtained by leukapheresis, after which PBMCs were separated by Ficoll-Histopaque density gradient centrifugation and cryopreserved in liquid nitrogen vapor phase. Purity and quantity of every magnetically sorted T cell population were checked by analytical flow cytometry. Genomic DNA was isolated from every sorted fraction and measured by UV absorbance on a Nanodrop 2000c. As encoded in the germline V gene (reference sequence), CDR1 is SEHNR while CDR2 is FQNEAQ. A distance of 9 bases separates the germline ends of V and J, which lose 5 bases and 3 bases respectively. From the cysteine up to the phenylalanine, the CDR3 has a length of 13 residues. Of all the DNA, just the CDR3 is kept, 39 bases in frame from base 1.

TCR CDR3 regions were amplified from genomic DNA by multiplex PCR using the deep immunoSEQ assay. Extracted genomic DNA from each cell subset was distributed evenly across all wells of several immunoSEQ 96-well plates, and each plate was treated as a replicate. Each replicate PCR for sorted subsets received approximately 200 ng genomic DNA, equal to roughly 30,000 T cell genomes. Purified libraries were measured with a Qubit 3.0 fluorometer, size-checked on a Bioanalyzer 2100, and measured again with the KAPA Library Quantification kit. Every immunoSEQ 96-well plate was sequenced on a separate single-read 150-cycle Illumina NextSeq 550 flow cell. From the authors' description of their analysis: Because only junctional sequences without quality scores were contained in the immunoSEQ output, filtering matching that applied to full-length reads could not be performed. To assign V/J genes and CDR3, sequences were annotated using PyIR, a Python wrapper for IgBLAST v1.9, with IMGT germline references. Reads were filtered out if the reads had weak V/J assignments (E-value above 1e-6), no CDR3, stop codons, out-of-frame junctions, or ambiguous translated residues. V3J clonotypes were defined by identical inferred V gene, J gene, and CDR3 amino acid sequence. Percentage overlap between repertoires was computed as shared unique clonotypes divided by the size of the smaller repertoire. Richness of each repertoire was evaluated using RTK rarefaction, the Chao1 estimator, and Recon v2.1 estimates of unobserved clonotypes. For all TCRbeta clonotypes obtained by the gDNA method from four donors, generation probabilities were computed with OLGA. TCRdb stores this immuneACCESS table with in-frame sequences only. Part of the clones is absent; in the studies checked, under half of the shortfall reflects unresolved V genes, and no reason is known for the rest. D and trimming were read from the DNA, whereas the V and J calls and clone size are those reported in that table. This sample comprises about 670,000 clones, 60% to 80% of them detected only once. The biggest ten clones account for approximately 2% of the sample.

The count of this clone is one. What antigen it recognizes has not been identified. No base quality information exists; no much larger clone differs at one position. The chain is made from TRBV7-9 and TRBJ2-3, with no D gene named confidently. The sequencing input was memory CD4+ T cells sorted from blood. The cell subset or site label on this specimen signifies: CD45RA-negative fraction. The source is a woman aged 25 to 39 in good health. The DNA sequence is TGTGCCAGCAGCGTAACGGTAACAGATACGCAGTATTTT. This is translated as CASSVTVTDTQYF.